The 25 T cell receptor beta chains given below trace back to one sample, sequenced in a study of blood T cell repertoires in COVID-19. Sequencing used immunoSEQ multiplex PCR; TCRdb keeps in-frame clones, though not all of them. The sample records some 200,000 clones, approximately 82% being singletons. Sequencing input: peripheral blood. All receptors derive from a human donor with acute or convalescent COVID-19. The donor label of this sample is uncertain.

The rearrangement joins TRBV7-2 to TRBJ1-2; tentatively, D is TRBD1 (6 bases). Germline-derived CDR1 and CDR2 are SGHTA and FQGNSA. Trimming shortened V by 1 base and J by 4 bases, and 10 bases separated the two germline ends. The CDR3 covers 14 residues. The CDR3 reads CASSLETGAYGYTF. The DNA for the CDR3 is TGTGCCAGCAGCTTAGAGACAGGTGCCTATGGCTACACCTTC.

This rearrangement joins TRBV27 to TRBJ2-1; the match to TRBD2 covers 7 bases. Trimming at V came to 5 bases and at J to 2 bases, leaving 12 bases not matched to a gene. The CDR3 sequence is 17 residues long. Germline CDR1 MNHEY, CDR2 SMNVEV (reference sequence). CDR3 bases: TGTGCCAGCAGTCTGGCGGGTGGCGGGAGACCCTACAATGAGCAGTTCTTC. Encoded protein: CASSLAGGGRPYNEQFF.

The sample holds a few counts of this clone. The V call is TRBV19, the J call TRBJ1-4, with 10 bases fitting TRBD1. The CDR3 has 14 residues. In germline, CDR1 is LNHDA, CDR2 SQIVND (reference sequence). With V trimmed by 4 bases and J by 8 bases, 4 bases remained unmatched. CDR3 loop: CASSSGQGGEKLFF. The CDR3 bases are TGTGCCAGTAGTAGCGGACAGGGGGGAGAAAAACTGTTTTTT.

The chain couples TRBV12-3 or TRBV12-4 to TRBJ2-5; no reliable D call. Trimming left V 3 bases short and J 5 bases short, with 7 bases between. The CDR3 covers 12 residues. CDR3 nucleotides: TGTGCCAGCAGTTTTGTTCCGGAGACCCAGTACTTC. Translating it yields CASSFVPETQYF.

V and J are TRBV5-1 and TRBJ1-1; 7 positions match TRBD1. From germline, CDR1 is SGHRS and CDR2 YFSETQ. This CDR3 comprises 14 residues. Germline trimming cut 5 bases from V and 1 base from J; bases unmatched to any gene: 5. CDR3 coding DNA: TGCGCCAGCAGAGAGGGACAGACGAACACTGAAGCTTTCTTT. Residues: CASREGQTNTEAFF.

The V call is TRBV19, the J call TRBJ2-7, with 9 bases aligning to TRBD2. The CDR3 is made up of 17 amino acids. J was trimmed by 5 bases and V by 0 bases; bases with no gene match: 11. CDR1 and CDR2 from the germline V gene are LNHDA and SQIVND (reference sequence). The CDR3 bases are TGTGCCAGTAGTATAGAACAGACTAGCGGAAGACTTAACGAGCAGTACTTC. Translating it yields CASSIEQTSGRLNEQYF.

This clone was detected a few times. The chain has TRBV11-2 and TRBJ2-3, with D possibly TRBD2 on 5 matching bases. CDR1 is SGHAT and CDR2 is FQNNGV in the germline V gene. The CDR3 sequence is 12 residues long. Deletions cut 5 bases from V and 4 bases from J, with 7 bases between. Here the CDR3 DNA reads TGTGCCAGCAGCAGTAGCGCAGATACGCAGTATTTT. This encodes CASSSSADTQYF.

The DNA for the CDR3 is TGTGCCAGCAGTTACCGGGAGGGGGCATACACCATATATTTT. It yields the protein CASSYREGAYTIYF. V gene TRBV6-5 combines with J gene TRBJ1-3, with 7 bases fitting TRBD1. V lost 2 bases, J lost 8 bases, and 6 bases stayed unmatched. From germline, CDR1 is MNHEY and CDR2 SVGAGI. CDR3 length: 14 amino acids.

This rearrangement joins TRBV6-4 to TRBJ2-2, with 11 positions matching TRBD2. The V gene's germline CDR1 is MRHNA and CDR2 SNTAGT. V lost 4 bases to trimming and J lost 6 bases; unmatched junction nucleotides: 1. The CDR3 is 14 amino acids. CDR3 region: CASSALAGAGELFF. The CDR3 DNA reads TGTGCCAGCAGTGCACTAGCGGGAGCCGGGGAGCTGTTTTTT.

The J gene is TRBJ2-7, the V gene TRBV10-2; TRBD2 matches 7 bases. The trim removed 6 bases at V and 1 base at J, leaving 9 bases unmatched. The CDR3 is made up of 15 amino acids. Germline V gene data show CDR1 as WSHSY and CDR2 as SAAADI. The CDR3 loop is CASRALGGSSYEQYF. The CDR3 nucleotides are TGCGCCAGCAGGGCCTTGGGCGGGAGTTCCTACGAGCAGTACTTC.

The CDR3 nucleotides read TGTGCCAGCAGTTCGCAGGGCTCCTATGGCTACACCTTC. Translation gives CASSSQGSYGYTF. V is TRBV28 and J is TRBJ1-2; maybe TRBD1 (5 bases). Germline loops: CDR1 MDHEN, CDR2 SYDVKM. V lost 4 bases and J lost 4, with 10 bases in between. This CDR3 is 13 amino acids long.

The DNA of the CDR3 is TGCAGTGCTAGTGGGGGAGTGGATGGCTACACCTTC. Translation: CSASGGVDGYTF. The chain carries TRBV20-1 and TRBJ1-2, with a possible D match to TRBD1 (5 bases). The CDR3 sequence is 12 residues long. Germline V gives CDR1 DFQATT, CDR2 SNEGSKA (reference sequence). The germline V and J ends were trimmed by 3 bases and 6 bases, with 11 bases remaining between them.

J is TRBJ2-7 and V is TRBV5-6; a weak D match, TRBD1 (6 bases). CDR1 is SGHDT and CDR2 is YYEEEE in the germline V gene. With 0 bases removed from V and 4 bases from J, the gap between germline ends came to 11 bases. The CDR3 contains 14 residues. As DNA, the CDR3 is TGTGCCAGCAGCTTGGGCCAGGGGAGATACGAGCAGTACTTC. The encoded protein is CASSLGQGRYEQYF.

The rearrangement links TRBV4-2 to TRBJ2-1, with a tentative D call TRBD2 (6 bases). The V gene lost 3 bases and the J gene lost 0 bases, with 18 bases spanning the gap. The CDR3 is 18 amino acids. CDR1 LGHNA and CDR2 YNFKEQ come from the germline V gene. The CDR3 loop is CASSQSFPPEGSYNEQFF. The CDR3, as DNA: TGTGCCAGCAGCCAGTCTTTTCCGCCGGAGGGCTCCTACAATGAGCAGTTCTTC.

The chain couples TRBV27 to TRBJ2-2, with 16 bases fitting TRBD2. The CDR3 is 17 residues long. The J segment lost 4 bases and the V segment lost 8 bases, leaving 7 bases of the junction unmatched. The germline V gene has CDR1 MNHEY and CDR2 SMNVEV (reference sequence). CDR3 sequence reads: CASGGLAGGPGTGELFF. Written as DNA, the CDR3 is TGTGCCAGCGGGGGACTAGCGGGAGGGCCGGGCACCGGGGAGCTGTTTTTT.

Concerning this clone: The germline gene is not matched at one end of the junction; a read error may be the cause. This rearrangement joins TRBV13 to TRBJ1-5; TRBD1 agrees at 7 bases. The CDR3 is 14 residues long. Germline V gene data show CDR1 as PRHDT and CDR2 as FYEKMQ (reference sequence). The CDR3 DNA follows: TGTGCCAGCAGCCTAGGGACAGTGGATCAGCCCCAGCATTTT. It translates to CASSLGTVDQPQHF.

The chain recombines TRBV20-1 with TRBJ2-7; D unclear. The germline gives CDR1 DFQATT, CDR2 SNEGSKA (reference sequence). V lost 3 bases and J 6 bases, leaving 6 bases between the germline ends. This CDR3 contains 10 residues. CDR3 coding DNA: TGCAGTGCTAGTGTGGCCGAGCAGTACTTC. This codes for CSASVAEQYF.

The chain employs TRBV25-1 and TRBJ2-2; TRBD1 agrees at 8 bases. Germline CDR1 MGHDK, CDR2 SYGVNS. CDR3 length equals 14 residues. V lost 6 bases, J lost 3 bases, and 3 bases stayed unmatched. The CDR3 sequence is CASRVQGDTGELFF. The DNA for the CDR3 is TGTGCCAGCAGGGTACAGGGGGACACCGGGGAGCTGTTTTTT.

The chain employs TRBV3-1 (or the pseudogene TRBV3-2) and TRBJ2-1; a possible D gene is TRBD1 (5 bases). The CDR3 has 14 amino acids. Germline V gives CDR1 LGHDT, CDR2 YNNKEL (reference sequence). The germline V and J ends were trimmed by 1 base and 8 bases, with 12 bases remaining between them. The CDR3 DNA sequence: TGTGCCAGCAGCCAAGCTGGTAGGGGCGATGAGCAGTTCTTC. Translation: CASSQAGRGDEQFF.

The chain recombines TRBV3-1 (or the pseudogene TRBV3-2) with TRBJ2-1; D not resolved. Looked up from germline, CDR1 is LGHDT and CDR2 is YNNKEL (reference sequence). The V and J ends lost 0 bases and 7 bases respectively, with 7 bases between them. The CDR3 length is 13 residues. This CDR3 is CASSQDLRNEQFF. CDR3 nucleotides: TGTGCCAGCAGCCAAGATTTACGGAATGAGCAGTTCTTC.

The V and J genes are TRBV7-8 and TRBJ2-7, with a tentative D call TRBD1 (6 bases). CDR3 length: 13 amino acids. The V end lost 2 bases, the J end lost 4 bases, and 9 bases lay between the germline ends. Germline lookup yields CDR1 SGHVS and CDR2 FQNEAQ. The chain's CDR3 is CASSLTGYYEQYF. DNA for the CDR3: TGTGCCAGCAGCTTAACAGGGTATTACGAGCAGTACTTC.

V gene TRBV19 combines with J gene TRBJ1-4; D is possibly TRBD1 (5 bases). The CDR3 is 13 residues long. Per the germline V gene, CDR1 is LNHDA and CDR2 is SQIVND (reference sequence). V was shortened by 1 base and J by 8 bases, with 8 bases between the two germline ends. CDR3 residues: CASSIAGFEKLFF. The CDR3 DNA is TGTGCCAGTAGTATAGCAGGGTTCGAAAAACTGTTTTTT.

This chain uses TRBV27 with TRBJ2-7; 9 bases map to TRBD2. The CDR3 sequence is 17 residues long. CDR1 is MNHEY, CDR2 SMNVEV, per germline (reference sequence). The ends lost 0 bases at V and 3 bases at J; junction bases unmatched: 9. DNA for the CDR3: TGTGCCAGCAGTTTATCTATGACTAGCGGAGGGCTCTACGAGCAGTACTTC. Translation: CASSLSMTSGGLYEQYF.

The chain couples TRBV4-3 to TRBJ1-2; D ambiguous. This CDR3 is built from 13 residues. Trimming took 0 bases from V and 4 from J, leaving 6 bases between them. Germline loops: CDR1 LGHNA, CDR2 YSLEER. CDR3 protein: CASSQEKSYGYTF. CDR3 in DNA: TGCGCCAGCAGCCAAGAGAAGAGCTATGGCTACACCTTC.

The V and J genes are TRBV15 and TRBJ1-1; D ambiguous. Trimming took off 0 bases at V and 1 base at J, with 6 bases between the two ends. Germline V gives CDR1 LNHNV, CDR2 YYDKDF (reference sequence). The CDR3 sequence is 14 residues long. CDR3 sequence: CATSREYRNTEAFF. DNA of the CDR3: TGTGCCACCAGCAGAGAGTATAGGAACACTGAAGCTTTCTTT.